This T cell receptor (beta chain) was identified during a study of blood T cell repertoires in COVID-19. In the study overall: Donors in the United States, Italy and Spain gave samples during acute or convalescent COVID-19. T cells, B-cell-depleted T cells, or PBMCs supplied cDNA or gDNA.

In the authors' workflow: Reference gene primers were amplified, and this amplification served to estimate nucleated cell counts. Using immunoSEQ multiplex PCR, the repertoire was profiled, and TCRdb retains in-frame clones only, with some absent. For V, J and clone size, that table is used; D and trimming come from the DNA. The table records 100,000 to 150,000 clones, around 82% of them present only once. The sequencing input was peripheral blood. The receptor was isolated from a woman aged 30 to 39 who had recovered from COVID-19.

The CDR3 DNA reads as TGCAGCGTTTGGGGGGGAAAGAACACTGAAGCTTTCTTT. This gives the protein CSVWGGKNTEAFF. V usage is TRBV29-1 and J usage is TRBJ1-1, with D maybe TRBD1 (5 bases). Trimming took off 5 bases at V and 1 base at J, with 11 bases between the two ends. The CDR3 sequence is 13 residues long. Per the germline V gene, CDR1 is SQVTM and CDR2 is ANQGSEA.